This entry is about one TCR beta chain. This sample stems from a study of blood T cell repertoires in COVID-19. The overall study: Nucleic acid was either cDNA or gDNA, and it came from T cells, B-cell-depleted T cells, or PBMCs.

Germline CDR1 is MRHNA and CDR2 is SNTAGT. V gave up 2 bases and J gave up 8 bases; unmatched junction bases: 4. The length of the CDR3 is 13 residues. Repertoires were generated with immunoSEQ multiplex PCR, while TCRdb's copy carries only in-frame clones and drops some. The sample yields hundreds of thousands of clones, about 88% seen once. This rearrangement joins TRBV6-4 to TRBJ2-7, with TRBD2 identical over 9 bases. Sequencing was done on a sample of peripheral blood. This TCR was recovered from a middle-aged woman who had recovered from COVID-19. In DNA, the CDR3 is TGTGCCAGCAGTGACGGGACTAGCAGGAAGCAGTACTTC. It translates to CASSDGTSRKQYF.